Listed below are T cell receptor beta chains from one sample, sequenced in a study of OX40 agonist ivuxolimab in advanced cancers. Produced via immunoSEQ multiplex PCR; TCRdb's table is partial and in-frame only. The sample lists tens of thousands of clones, about four fifths seen once, with approximately 2% in the top ten. The starting material was CD4+ or CD8+ T cells sorted from blood, obtained in a trial of the OX40 agonist ivuxolimab. The origin of the receptors is an adult with an advanced solid tumor such as melanoma, head and neck, liver or kidney cancer. Each CDR3 is given with its conserved first and last residue. The D gene is left open where the match is weak. Clone sizes are given selectively: once, few, many, or a class where the clone is expanded.

size	V	D	J	CDR3	DNA
NA	TRBV2	NA	TRBJ1-5	CASSDKGRMGQPQHF	TGTGCCAGCAGTGACAAGGGTCGTATGGGTCAGCCCCAGCATTTT
NA	TRBV18	NA	TRBJ2-7	CASSPFSPDRFSYEQYF	TGTGCCAGCTCACCATTTTCGCCGGACAGATTCTCCTACGAGCAGTACTTC
NA	TRBV5-1	TRBD2	TRBJ2-5	CASSFQAGAAETQYF	TGCGCCAGCAGCTTTCAGGCGGGAGCGGCAGAGACCCAGTACTTC
NA	TRBV7-2	NA	TRBJ2-1	CASSRSRDDEQFF	TGTGCCAGCAGCAGATCTCGGGACGATGAGCAGTTCTTC
NA	TRBV18	NA	TRBJ2-7	CASRASYEQYF	TGTGCCAGCAGGGCCTCCTACGAGCAGTACTTC
NA	TRBV7-9	NA	TRBJ1-1	CASSPSPYGNTEAFF	TGTGCCAGCAGCCCCAGTCCGTACGGGAACACTGAAGCTTTCTTT
NA	TRBV7-3	NA	TRBJ2-7	CASSLRGGNSYEQYF	TGTGCCAGCAGCTTAAGAGGTGGGAACTCCTACGAGCAGTACTTC
NA	TRBV10-3	TRBD1	TRBJ2-7	CAIKTAGTGYSYEQYF	TGTGCCATCAAGACAGCCGGGACAGGGTACTCCTACGAGCAGTACTTC
NA	TRBV7-6	TRBD2	TRBJ2-3	CASSPRLAVALTDTQYF	TGTGCCAGCAGCCCACGACTAGCGGTTGCCCTCACGGATACGCAGTATTTT
NA	TRBV4-2	TRBD1	TRBJ2-7	CASSQMTGDTYEQYF	TGTGCCAGCAGCCAGATGACAGGGGATACCTACGAGCAGTACTTC
few	TRBV29-1	NA	TRBJ1-1	CSVEGTTEAFF	TGCAGCGTTGAAGGGACCACTGAAGCTTTCTTT
NA	TRBV6-1	NA	TRBJ2-7	CASSEMQVTSSYEQYF	TGTGCCAGCAGTGAAATGCAGGTCACGAGCTCCTACGAGCAGTACTTC
NA	TRBV5-6	NA	TRBJ2-2	CASSLSAGKNTGELFF	TGTGCCAGCAGCTTGTCGGCAGGGAAGAACACCGGGGAGCTGTTTTTT
NA	TRBV7-2	TRBD2	TRBJ2-7	CASSLSGGGREQYF	TGTGCCAGCAGCCTCAGCGGGGGGGGCCGCGAGCAGTACTTC
NA	TRBV5-4	TRBD1	TRBJ2-3	CASKTGGSSTDTQYF	TGTGCCAGCAAAACAGGGGGATCCTCCACAGATACGCAGTATTTT
NA	TRBV5-6	NA	TRBJ2-2	CASSLVGASGELFF	TGTGCCAGCAGCTTGGTGGGGGCGAGCGGGGAGCTGTTTTTT
few	TRBV6-5	NA	TRBJ2-5	CASSEYGAETQYF	TGTGCCAGCAGTGAGTACGGGGCAGAGACCCAGTACTTC
NA	TRBV7-9	NA	TRBJ2-1	CASSPPTLRLGVGLF	TGTGCCAGCAGCCCCCCGACTCTTCGCTTGGGGGTAGGGCTCTTC
NA	TRBV4-1	NA	TRBJ2-3	CASSLPPEYSPTDTQYF	TGCGCCAGCAGCCTTCCCCCCGAGTATAGCCCCACAGATACGCAGTATTTT
NA	TRBV5-1	TRBD1	TRBJ2-7	CASSLWQGAIYEQYF	TGCGCCAGCAGCTTGTGGCAGGGGGCGATCTACGAGCAGTACTTC
few	TRBV18	NA	TRBJ1-1	CASSPLGGRGAFF	TGTGCCAGCTCACCACTAGGGGGGCGCGGGGCTTTCTTT
NA	TRBV7-3	NA	TRBJ2-7	CASSLVAGTLTGYEQYF	TGTGCCAGCAGCTTAGTGGCCGGGACTCTGACCGGCTACGAGCAGTACTTC
NA	TRBV11-2	NA	TRBJ2-7	CASSAEVHGYEQYF	TGTGCCAGCAGCGCCGAAGTCCATGGATACGAGCAGTACTTC
NA	TRBV5-3	NA	TRBJ1-2	CARSLRQEANYGYTF	TGTGCCAGAAGCTTGAGACAGGAAGCTAACTATGGCTACACCTTC
NA	TRBV6-1	TRBD1	TRBJ2-2	CASNGDRAIGELFF	TGTGCCAGCAACGGGGACAGGGCGATCGGGGAGCTGTTTTTT
medium-sized	TRBV19	NA	TRBJ1-3	CASSPITISGNTIYF	TGTGCCAGTAGTCCGATAACGATCTCTGGAAACACCATATATTTT